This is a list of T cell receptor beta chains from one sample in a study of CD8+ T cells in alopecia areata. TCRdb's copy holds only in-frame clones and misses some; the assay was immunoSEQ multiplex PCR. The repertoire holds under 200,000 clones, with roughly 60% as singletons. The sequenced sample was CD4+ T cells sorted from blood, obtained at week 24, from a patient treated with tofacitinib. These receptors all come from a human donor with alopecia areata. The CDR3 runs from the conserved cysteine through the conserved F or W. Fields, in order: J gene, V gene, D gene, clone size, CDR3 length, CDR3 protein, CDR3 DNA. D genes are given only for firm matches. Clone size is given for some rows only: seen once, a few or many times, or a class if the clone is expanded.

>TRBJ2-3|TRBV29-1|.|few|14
CSGAFRLSTDTQYF
TGCAGCGGAGCATTCAGGCTTTCCACAGATACGCAGTATTTT
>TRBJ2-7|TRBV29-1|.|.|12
CSVEEARGEQYF
TGCAGCGTTGAAGAGGCCAGGGGCGAGCAGTACTTC
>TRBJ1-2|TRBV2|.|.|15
CASIRDKNPDPGYTF
TGTGCCAGCATCCGGGACAAAAACCCCGATCCAGGCTACACCTTC
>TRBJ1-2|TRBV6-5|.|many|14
CASSYRPGNYGYTF
TGTGCCAGCAGTTACAGGCCCGGTAACTATGGCTACACCTTC
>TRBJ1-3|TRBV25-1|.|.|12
CASSVSGNTIYF
TGTGCCAGCAGTGTCTCTGGAAACACCATATATTTT
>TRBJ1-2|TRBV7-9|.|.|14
CASSLRGVPDRYTF
TGTGCCAGCAGCTTAAGAGGGGTTCCCGATCGCTACACCTTC
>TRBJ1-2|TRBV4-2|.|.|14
CASSQEGTGQGYTF
TGTGCCAGCAGCCAAGAAGGAACAGGACAAGGCTACACCTTC
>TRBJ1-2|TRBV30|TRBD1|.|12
CAATTGGYGYTF
TGTGCCGCCACTACAGGGGGATATGGCTACACCTTC
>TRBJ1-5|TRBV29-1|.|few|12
CSVGSANQPQHF
TGCAGCGTTGGGTCGGCCAATCAGCCCCAGCATTTT
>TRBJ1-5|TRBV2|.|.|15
CASKRSTGPNQPQHF
TGTGCCAGCAAAAGAAGCACGGGACCAAATCAGCCCCAGCATTTT
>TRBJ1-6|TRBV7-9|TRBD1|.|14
CASSLDRWDSPLHF
TGTGCCAGCAGTTTGGACAGGTGGGATTCACCCCTCCACTTT
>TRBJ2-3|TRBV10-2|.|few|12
CASSDSTDTQYF
TGCGCCAGCAGTGACTCCACAGATACGCAGTATTTT
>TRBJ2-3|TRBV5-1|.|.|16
CASSPSPMGYTDTQYF
TGCGCCAGCAGCCCCTCCCCAATGGGCTACACAGATACGCAGTATTTT
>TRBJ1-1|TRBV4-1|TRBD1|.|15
CASSQDRGMNTEAFF
TGCGCCAGCAGCCAAGACAGGGGGATGAACACTGAAGCTTTCTTT
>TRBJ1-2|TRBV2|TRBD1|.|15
CASSEARTGGGGYTF
TGTGCCAGCAGTGAAGCAAGGACAGGGGGCGGAGGCTACACCTTC
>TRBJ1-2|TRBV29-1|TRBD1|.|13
CSVSRDSNYGYTF
TGCAGCGTTTCCCGGGACAGTAACTATGGCTACACCTTC
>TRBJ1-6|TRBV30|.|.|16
CAWSVPSPSYNSPLHF
TGTGCCTGGAGTGTCCCCTCCCCCTCCTATAATTCACCCCTCCACTTT
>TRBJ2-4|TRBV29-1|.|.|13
CSVVRQAKNIQYF
TGCAGCGTTGTTCGGCAAGCCAAAAACATTCAGTACTTC
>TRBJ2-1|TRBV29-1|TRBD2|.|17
CSVDSAGVRGLYNEQFF
TGCAGCGTTGACTCGGCCGGGGTGCGGGGACTATACAATGAGCAGTTCTTC
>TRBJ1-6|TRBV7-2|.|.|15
CASSLVGTRNSPLHF
TGTGCCAGCAGCCTGGTGGGGACGAGGAATTCACCCCTCCACTTT
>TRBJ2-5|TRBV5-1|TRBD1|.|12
CASSSDRETQYF
TGCGCCAGCAGCTCGGACAGGGAGACCCAGTACTTC
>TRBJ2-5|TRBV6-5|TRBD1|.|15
CASSYSRTGDGTQYF
TGTGCCAGCAGTTACTCGAGGACAGGGGATGGGACCCAGTACTTC
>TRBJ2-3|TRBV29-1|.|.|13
CSVRGGPRGTQYF
TGCAGCGTAAGGGGAGGCCCCCGGGGTACGCAGTATTTT
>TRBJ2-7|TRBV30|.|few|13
CAWSMGDSSASYF
TGTGCCTGGAGTATGGGAGACAGCTCGGCTTCGTACTTC
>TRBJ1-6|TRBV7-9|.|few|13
CASSLSTGTPLHF
TGTGCCAGCAGCTTATCTACTGGGACACCCCTCCACTTT
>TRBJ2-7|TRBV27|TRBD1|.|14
CASSLWGQTREQYF
TGTGCCAGCAGTTTATGGGGACAGACTCGCGAGCAGTACTTC
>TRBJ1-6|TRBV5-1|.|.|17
CASSWTAPSSYNSPLHF
TGCGCCAGCAGCTGGACAGCCCCGAGCTCCTATAATTCACCCCTCCACTTT
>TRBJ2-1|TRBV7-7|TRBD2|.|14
CASSLGGGANEQFF
TGTGCCAGCAGCTTAGGCGGGGGGGCCAATGAGCAGTTCTTC
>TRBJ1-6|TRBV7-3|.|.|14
CASSLGTRNSPLHF
TGTGCCAGCAGCTTGGGGACAAGAAATTCACCCCTCCACTTT
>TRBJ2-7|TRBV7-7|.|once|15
CASSLAQGEEYEQYF
TGTGCTAGCAGCTTGGCCCAGGGGGAGGAGTACGAGCAGTACTTC
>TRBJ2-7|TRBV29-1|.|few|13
CSVGSAYSYEQYF
TGCAGCGTTGGGAGTGCTTACTCCTACGAGCAGTACTTC
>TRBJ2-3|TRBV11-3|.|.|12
CASSLDTRAQYF
TGTGCCAGCAGCTTAGATACTAGAGCGCAGTATTTT
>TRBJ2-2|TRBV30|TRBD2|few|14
CAYKRGGNTGELFF
TGTGCTTACAAGCGGGGGGGAAACACCGGGGAGCTGTTTTTT
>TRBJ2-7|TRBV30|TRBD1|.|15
CAWSVGPTGPYEQYF
TGTGCCTGGAGTGTAGGCCCGACAGGGCCCTACGAGCAGTACTTC
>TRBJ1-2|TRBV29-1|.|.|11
CSVATLGGYTF
TGCAGCGTTGCAACGTTGGGGGGCTACACCTTC
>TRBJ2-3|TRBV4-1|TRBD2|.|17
CASSQDDGLAATDTQYF
TGCGCCAGCAGCCAAGATGATGGACTAGCGGCCACAGATACGCAGTATTTT
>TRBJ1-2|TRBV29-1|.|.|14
CSVEEGGGGHGYTF
TGCAGCGTTGAAGAGGGGGGTGGAGGTCATGGCTACACCTTC
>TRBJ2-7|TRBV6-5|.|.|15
CASSYFYSGRYEQYF
TGTGCCAGCAGTTACTTCTACTCGGGGCGGTACGAGCAGTACTTC
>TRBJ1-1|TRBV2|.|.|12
CASSPGGSEAFF
TGTGCCAGCAGCCCGGGTGGGTCTGAAGCTTTCTTT
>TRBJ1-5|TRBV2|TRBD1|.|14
CASSLWTGNQPQHF
TGTGCCAGCAGCCTCTGGACAGGGAATCAGCCCCAGCATTTT
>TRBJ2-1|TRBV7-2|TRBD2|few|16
CASSLGLSLAGNEQFF
TGTGCCAGCAGCTTAGGTCTAAGCTTAGCGGGGAATGAGCAGTTCTTC
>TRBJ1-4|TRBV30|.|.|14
CAWSGQGFNEKLFF
TGTGCCTGGAGTGGGCAGGGGTTTAATGAAAAACTGTTTTTT
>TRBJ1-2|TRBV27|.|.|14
CASSHIIEGYGYTF
TGTGCCAGCAGTCATATCATCGAGGGTTATGGCTACACCTTC
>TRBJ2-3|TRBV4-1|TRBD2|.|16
CASSQPTSGVTDTQYF
TGCGCCAGCAGCCAGCCGACTAGCGGGGTAACAGATACGCAGTATTTT
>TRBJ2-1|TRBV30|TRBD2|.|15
CAWGPGLAGNNEQFF
TGTGCCTGGGGGCCCGGACTAGCGGGGAACAATGAGCAGTTCTTC
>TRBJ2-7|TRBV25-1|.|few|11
CASKGGPGFFF
TGTGCCAGCAAGGGGGGGCCAGGGTTTTTCTTC
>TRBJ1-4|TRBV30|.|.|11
CAWGTNEKLFF
TGTGCCTGGGGAACTAATGAAAAACTGTTTTTT
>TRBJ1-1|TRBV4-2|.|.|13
CASSQDHGVAAFF
TGTGCCAGCAGCCAAGATCACGGAGTTGCGGCTTTCTTT
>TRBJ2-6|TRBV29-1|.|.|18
CSVESSAPGWSGANVLTF
TGCAGCGTTGAATCTAGTGCCCCCGGATGGTCTGGGGCCAACGTCCTGACTTTC
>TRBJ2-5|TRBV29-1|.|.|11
CSPRVGETQYF
TGCAGCCCGAGGGTGGGAGAGACCCAGTACTTC